This TCR beta chain was obtained from a study of blood T cell repertoires in COVID-19. Study overall: COVID-19 samples, acute and convalescent, were from the United States, Italy and Spain. Sources were T cells, B-cell-depleted T cells, or PBMCs; the material itself was cDNA or gDNA.

The CDR3 contains 14 residues. The J segment lost 4 bases and the V segment lost 5 bases, leaving 2 bases of the junction unmatched. CDR1 is SGHTA and CDR2 is FQGNSA in the germline V gene. In the source study's methods: Using reference gene primer amplification, nucleated cell counts were estimated. Repertoires were generated with immunoSEQ multiplex PCR, while TCRdb's copy carries only in-frame clones and drops some. The DNA gave D and trimming, while V, J and clone size come from that table. The sample holds approximately 450,000 clones, roughly 90% seen once. The sequenced sample was peripheral blood. The rearrangement uses TRBV7-2 and TRBJ2-5, with 12 bases identical to TRBD2. The receptor's source is a woman in her twenties or thirties with acute or convalescent COVID-19. CDR3 DNA sequence: TGTGCCAGCAGCCTACTAGCGGGGGGAGAGACCCAGTACTTC. This translates into CASSLLAGGETQYF.